This passage covers 4 T cell receptor beta chains from one sample sequenced in a study of beta chain features in type 1 diabetes. Study findings and constraints: In every one of the four CD4+ subsets, TCRB CDR3s were moderately but significantly shorter in Type 1 diabetes patients.

The entirety of the isolated RNA underwent reverse transcription, so expressed TCRB transcripts were sequenced. Only in-frame clones appear in the TCRdb table, and some are missing; sequencing was by immunoSEQ multiplex PCR. The data show a few hundred thousand clones, with about a sixth seen just once and 0.08% to 0.095% held by the top ten. Their target antigens are unknown. The sample comprised naive CD4+ T cells from blood. Source of these receptors: a man aged 30-40 years with type 1 diabetes.

About this clone: The same CDR3 arises from other DNA sequences in this sample as well. This sequence joins TRBV9 and TRBJ2-3; 8 bases match TRBD2. CDR1 is SGDLS and CDR2 is YYNGEE in the germline V gene. Unmatched junction bases numbered 13, after V lost 3 bases and J lost 4 bases. This CDR3 comprises 17 residues. The CDR3 is CASSATAGRAGADTQYF. The CDR3 DNA sequence: TGTGCCAGCAGCGCAACCGCCGGTCGAGCGGGAGCAGATACGCAGTATTTT.

This clone was seen only a few times. This chain links TRBV28 with TRBJ2-1; 7 bases fit TRBD1. Germline loops: CDR1 MDHEN, CDR2 SYDVKM. This CDR3 is 16 amino acids long. V dropped 4 bases and J dropped 0; count of bases not matched to a gene: 6. This chain's CDR3 is CASSSDRPSSYNEQFF. The CDR3 nucleotides read TGTGCCAGCAGTTCGGACAGGCCGAGCTCCTACAATGAGCAGTTCTTC. Drawing the rest from reference TRBV28 and TRBJ2-1, the complete variable domain is DVKVTQSSRYLVKRTGEKVFLECVQDMDHENMFWYRQDPGLGLRLIYFSYDVKMKEKGDIPEGYSVSREKKERFSLILESASTNQTSMYLCASSSDRPSSYNEQFFGPGTRLTVL.

This clone was detected a few times. The chain joins TRBV28 to TRBJ1-2, with 9 bases aligning to TRBD1. V shed 8 bases and J 4 bases; nucleotides not matched to a gene: 8. The CDR3 contains 14 residues. Germline V gene sequence: CDR1 MDHEN, CDR2 SYDVKM. CDR3: CASHHRGQGYGYTF. The CDR3 DNA follows: TGTGCCAGCCACCACAGGGGGCAAGGCTATGGCTACACCTTC.

The chain combines TRBV14 with TRBJ1-1, with D possibly matching TRBD1 (5 bases). This CDR3 contains 14 residues. V was trimmed by 4 bases and J by 2 bases, leaving 11 bases between them. Per the germline V gene, CDR1 is SGHDN and CDR2 is FVKESK. CDR3 in amino acids: CASSPRQRNTEAFF. The CDR3 DNA sequence: TGTGCCAGCAGCCCCAGACAGCGCAACACTGAAGCTTTCTTT.